This T cell receptor (beta chain) was identified during a study of T cells after yellow fever vaccination. This clonotype was counted ten times or more. CDR3 length: 14 residues. V shed 1 base, J shed 3 bases, and the junction held 6 bases outside the gene matches. The V gene's germline CDR1 is DFQATT and CDR2 SNEGSKA (reference sequence). Using its own MiXCR run on the 5' RACE reads, TCRdb lists one record per CDR3 protein. The sample shows under 150,000 distinct CDR3 sequences, roughly 8% of them seen only once. This TCR was recovered from a man aged 25-45 years who received the YFV17D yellow fever vaccine. This sequence joins TRBV20-1 and TRBJ2-7; 7 bases agree with TRBD2. The sample consisted of CD4+ T cells sorted from PBMCs, taken 5 days after the yellow fever booster vaccination. For the CDR3, the DNA is TGCAGTGCTAGAGCCGGGAGGAATATCTACGAGCAGTACTTC. Protein: CSARAGRNIYEQYF.